This TCR beta chain is from a study of cytomegalovirus exposure and HLA in healthy donors. Notes on the study in general: Earlier results showed most TCR beta V segments being productive about 87% or about 30% of the time. In a later analysis, the majority of CMV-associated beta chains seemingly showed HLA restriction.

Per germline, CDR1 MGHRA and CDR2 YSYEKL. This CDR3 comprises 16 residues. V gave up 2 bases and J gave up 1 base, with 14 bases separating them. Worth noting for this clone: The antigen is unknown.

The PCR had 60 Vbeta and 13 Jbeta primers. Original analysis: An analysis that came later counted approximately 76 million unique TCR beta chains, roughly 11 million shared. Method: immunoSEQ multiplex PCR; TCRdb's copy keeps in-frame clones and lacks some. Clonal size and the V and J genes are those of that table, whereas D and trimming came from the DNA. The sample has roughly 120,000 clones; the top ten hold less than 4.5%. This chain uses TRBV4-1 with TRBJ1-1; D may be TRBD1 (5 bases). The sample comprised PBMCs. This receptor was identified in a man aged 18 to 30 in good health and CMV-seronegative. The CDR3 coding sequence is TGCGCCAGCAGCCAATCATCAGGGTTCGCGAACACTGAAGCTTTCTTT. Its translation is CASSQSSGFANTEAFF.